This T cell receptor beta chain was identified in a study of cytomegalovirus exposure and HLA in healthy donors. As to this clone: Its specificity is unknown.

Whole-study findings and limits: As confirmed in vitro, a few CMV-associated chains were specific for CMV antigens. Immune exposure was documented only through CMV serostatus. Later analysis identified over 15,000 TCR beta sequences associated with HLA alleles, using a false discovery rate threshold of 0.05. Earlier results showed most TCR beta V segments being productive about 87% or about 30% of the time.

This CDR3 has 17 amino acids. V was clipped by 7 bases and J by 4 bases; unmatched bases: 17. Germline V gene data show CDR1 as MNHEY and CDR2 as SMNVEV (reference sequence). The PCR employed 60 Vbeta primers together with 13 Jbeta primers. Some clones are missing from TCRdb's copy, which holds only in-frame ones; the method was immunoSEQ multiplex PCR. This table has fewer than 200,000 clones, over 65% appearing once. The sequencing input was PBMCs. The receptor comes from a female donor in good health and CMV-seronegative. V and J are TRBV27 and TRBJ2-3, with 7 bases aligning to TRBD1. The CDR3 is CASTYYSDRFRPDTQYF. The CDR3 coding sequence is TGTGCCAGCACCTATTATTCGGACAGGTTCCGCCCAGATACGCAGTATTTT.